This T cell receptor beta chain comes out of a study of T cell repertoires in cytomegalovirus infection. Findings of the study overall: Cumulative public TCR beta family frequency identified CMV carriers with the relevant HLA. Clonotype analysis showed dominance of the ex vivo response by HLA-C-restricted CMV-specific TCR beta clonotypes.

In TCRdb, the reads were re-called with MiXCR into one record per CDR3 protein. The table lists around 550,000 distinct CDR3 sequences, 26% of them singletons. This clonotype showed up just a few times. Its antigen is as yet unknown. CDR1 and CDR2 from the germline V gene are MDHEN and SYDVKM. V was clipped by 8 bases and J by 2 bases, with 19 bases between them. This CDR3 comprises 16 residues. The chain recombines TRBV28 with TRBJ1-5; perhaps TRBD1 as D (5 bases). This receptor was identified in a human donor in good health (CMV status not recorded). Some clones in this sample may be carry-over from other donors' samples. Input material: PBMCs. The CDR3 DNA is TGTGCCAGCGCTTTTGGGGGAATTTCGGGCAATCAGCCCCAGCATTTT. Its protein product is CASAFGGISGNQPQHF.